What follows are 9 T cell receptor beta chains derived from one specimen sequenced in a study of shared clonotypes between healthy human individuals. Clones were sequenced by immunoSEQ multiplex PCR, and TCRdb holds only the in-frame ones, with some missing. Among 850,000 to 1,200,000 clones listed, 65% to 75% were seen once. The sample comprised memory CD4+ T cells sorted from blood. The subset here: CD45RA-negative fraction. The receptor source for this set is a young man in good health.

Written as DNA, the CDR3 is TGTGCCAGCTCACCCGTACAGGGAGGTGAAAAACTGTTTTTT. It translates to CASSPVQGGEKLFF. The chain recombines TRBV18 with TRBJ1-4; TRBD1 is a possible D gene (6 bases). The V end was cut by 3 bases, the J end by 7 bases, with 12 bases between. Germline V gives CDR1 KGHSH, CDR2 LQKENI. The CDR3 has 14 residues.

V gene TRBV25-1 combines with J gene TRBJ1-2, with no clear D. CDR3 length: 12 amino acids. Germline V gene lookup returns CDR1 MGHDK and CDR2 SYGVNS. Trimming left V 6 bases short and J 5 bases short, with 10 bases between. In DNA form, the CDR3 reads TGTGCCAGCAGAGAAGCGGCATATGGCTACACCTTC. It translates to CASREAAYGYTF.

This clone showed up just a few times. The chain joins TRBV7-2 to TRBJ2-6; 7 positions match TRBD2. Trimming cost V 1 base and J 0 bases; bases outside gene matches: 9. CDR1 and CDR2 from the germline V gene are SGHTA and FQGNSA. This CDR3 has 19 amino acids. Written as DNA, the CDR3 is TGTGCCAGCAGCTTAGTCAGGCGGCGGGGGAACTCTGGGGCCAACGTCCTGACTTTC. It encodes CASSLVRRRGNSGANVLTF.

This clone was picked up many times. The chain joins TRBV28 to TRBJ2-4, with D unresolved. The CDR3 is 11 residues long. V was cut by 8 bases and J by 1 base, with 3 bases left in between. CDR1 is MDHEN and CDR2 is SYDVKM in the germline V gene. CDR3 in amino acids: CASGAKNIQYF. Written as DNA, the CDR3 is TGTGCCAGCGGTGCCAAAAACATTCAGTACTTC.

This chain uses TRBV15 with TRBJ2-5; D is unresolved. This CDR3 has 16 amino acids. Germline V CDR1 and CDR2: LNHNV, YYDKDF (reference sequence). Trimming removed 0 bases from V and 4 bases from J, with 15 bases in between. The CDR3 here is CATSREGNSLGETQYF. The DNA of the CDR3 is TGTGCCACCAGCAGAGAGGGGAATAGCTTGGGAGAGACCCAGTACTTC.

The chain's CDR3 is CASSVRDRGSYEQYF. The CDR3 bases are TGTGCCAGCAGTGTCCGGGACAGGGGCTCCTACGAGCAGTACTTC. The V and J genes are TRBV6-5 and TRBJ2-7, with 10 positions matching TRBD1. Germline assignment: CDR1 MNHEY and CDR2 SVGAGI. The junction had 4 bases not matched to a gene; V was cut back by 5 bases and J by 0 bases. CDR3 length: 15 amino acids.

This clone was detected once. For the CDR3, the DNA is TGTGCCAGCAGTGTATTTGGGACTGAGAATCAGCCCCAGCATTTT. Its protein is CASSVFGTENQPQHF. The chain has TRBV6-1 and TRBJ1-5; possible D gene TRBD1, 5 bases. The V end was cut by 4 bases, the J end by 4 bases, with 14 bases between. CDR3 size: 15 residues. Germline CDR1 MNHNS, CDR2 SASEGT.

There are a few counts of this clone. CDR3 in amino acids: CASSPMRASGNTIYF. CDR3 DNA sequence: TGTGCCAGCAGCCCTATGCGGGCATCTGGAAACACCATATATTTT. The chain recombines TRBV7-2 with TRBJ1-3; D is uncertain. Germline CDR1 reads SGHTA; CDR2 reads FQGNSA. V lost 5 bases and J 1 base, leaving 12 bases between the germline ends. This CDR3 comprises 15 residues.

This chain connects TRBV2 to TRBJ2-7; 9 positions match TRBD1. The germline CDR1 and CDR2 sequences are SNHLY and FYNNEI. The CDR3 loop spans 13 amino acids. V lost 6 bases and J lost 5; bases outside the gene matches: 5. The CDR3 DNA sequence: TGTGCCAGCAGACCGTGGGACAGGGACGAGCAGTACTTC. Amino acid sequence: CASRPWDRDEQYF.